The 26 T cell receptor beta chains given below trace back to one sample, sequenced in a study of blood T cell repertoires in COVID-19 (dated by TCRdb to the early 2020s). Library preparation employed the immunoSEQ multiplex PCR assay. This immuneACCESS table, as held by TCRdb, lists in-frame sequences with V and J called but not all clones. Of the missing ones, under half trace to an unresolved V gene in checked studies; the others have no known cause. For this sample the table gives 9,500 to 15,000 clones, of which 70% to 75% were detected only once. The ten largest clones take up 30% to 35% of the sample. The specimen sequenced was peripheral blood. The receptors were sampled from a human donor in a cohort sampled during active COVID-19.

The chain joins TRBV28 to TRBJ2-2, with D tentatively TRBD1 (5 bases). Trimming removed 9 bases from V and 5 bases from J, with 10 bases in between. Per the germline V gene, CDR1 is MDHEN and CDR2 is SYDVKM. The CDR3 extends over 12 amino acids. The DNA of the CDR3 is TGTGCCAGTTGCACAGGAACCGGGGAGCTGTTTTTT. Its protein is CASCTGTGELFF.

The chain carries TRBV5-1 and TRBJ1-2; 8 bases are shared with TRBD1. Germline trimming cut 4 bases from V and 6 bases from J; bases unmatched to any gene: 11. CDR3 length equals 15 residues. CDR1 is SGHRS and CDR2 is YFSETQ in the germline V gene. The CDR3 bases are TGCGCCAGCAGCCCCACGGACAGGGCCAGGGATGGCTACACCTTC. It specifies CASSPTDRARDGYTF.

The chain is built from TRBV5-8 and TRBJ2-3; 10 positions agree with TRBD1. Losses at the gene ends were 3 bases for V and 3 bases for J; bases not matched to a gene: 4. Germline CDR1 and CDR2: SGHTS and YDEGEE. CDR3 length: 15 amino acids. The CDR3 DNA follows: TGTGCCAGCAGCTGGGACAGGGGATGGACAGATACGCAGTATTTT. Protein product: CASSWDRGWTDTQYF.

By sample share, this clone is hyperexpanded. The rearrangement links TRBV4-1 to TRBJ1-2, with 10 bases aligning to TRBD1. V shed 2 bases, J shed 7 bases, and the junction held 10 bases outside the gene matches. Germline V gives CDR1 MGHRA, CDR2 YSYEKL. CDR3 length: 16 residues. CDR3 region: CASSQPSRQGAVGYTF. CDR3 DNA: TGCGCCAGCAGCCAACCATCCAGACAGGGGGCGGTTGGCTACACCTTC.

This clone appeared a single time. The rearrangement links TRBV5-1 to TRBJ2-5, with TRBD2 identical over 8 bases. Germline lookup yields CDR1 SGHRS and CDR2 YFSETQ. V gave up 2 bases and J gave up 1 base; unmatched junction bases: 22. The CDR3 sequence is 21 residues long. The CDR3 DNA sequence: TGCGCCAGCAGCTTTCCCCTAGTGGCGGGAGGCCCCGCCATCCCCCAAGAGACCCAGTACTTC. Its protein is CASSFPLVAGGPAIPQETQYF. Drawing the rest from reference TRBV5-1 and TRBJ2-5, the complete variable domain is KAGVTQTPRYLIKTRGQQVTLSCSPISGHRSVSWYQQTPGQGLQFLFEYFSETQRNKGNFPGRFSGRQFSNSRSEMNVSTLELGDSALYLCASSFPLVAGGPAIPQETQYFGPGTRLLVL.

This chain joins TRBV13 and TRBJ2-7; possible D gene TRBD2, 5 bases. With 2 bases removed from V and 0 bases from J, the gap between germline ends came to 11 bases. This CDR3 is 15 amino acids long. In germline, CDR1 is PRHDT, CDR2 FYEKMQ (reference sequence). DNA of the CDR3: TGTGCCAGCAGCTTACGGGGAATTGGCTCCTACGAGCAGTACTTC. It yields the protein CASSLRGIGSYEQYF. Using reference TRBV13 and TRBJ2-7 for the parts outside the CDR3, the full variable domain is AAGVIQSPRHLIKEKRETATLKCYPIPRHDTVYWYQQGPGQDPQFLISFYEKMQSDKGSIPDRFSAQQFSDYHSELNMSSLELGDSALYFCASSLRGIGSYEQYFGPGTRLTVT.

The chain carries TRBV2 and TRBJ1-2; maybe TRBD1 (6 bases). CDR1 and CDR2 from the germline V gene are SNHLY and FYNNEI. The V end lost 5 bases, the J end lost 4 bases, and 11 bases lay between the germline ends. This CDR3 spans 13 amino acids. The CDR3 here is CASSIDRSYGYTF. The CDR3 DNA reads as TGTGCCAGCAGTATCGACAGGAGCTATGGCTACACCTTC.

The rearrangement links TRBV6-1 to TRBJ2-2; TRBD2 agrees at 7 bases. J lost 7 bases, V lost 2 bases, and 7 bases had no gene match. Per the germline V gene, CDR1 is MNHNS and CDR2 is SASEGT. The CDR3 sequence is 15 residues long. The CDR3 region has the DNA TGTGCCAGCAGTGAAAGCGGGAAACGAGGCGGGGAGCTGTTTTTT. Translated: CASSESGKRGGELFF.

The chain employs TRBV11-3 and TRBJ2-2; D unclear. Trimming shortened V by 4 bases and J by 6 bases, and 12 bases separated the two germline ends. Germline assignment: CDR1 SGHNT and CDR2 YENEEA. This CDR3 comprises 14 residues. The chain's CDR3 is CASSSPGSPGELFF. In DNA, the CDR3 is TGTGCCAGCAGCTCCCCCGGTTCGCCCGGGGAGCTGTTTTTT.

This clone came up a few times. CDR3 sequence reads: CASRGQGANQPQHF. CDR3 sequence (DNA): TGCGCCAGCCGAGGGCAGGGGGCAAATCAGCCCCAGCATTTT. The rearrangement joins TRBV4-1 to TRBJ1-5; 8 bases line up with TRBD1. The CDR3 is 14 amino acids. Germline lookup yields CDR1 MGHRA and CDR2 YSYEKL. With V trimmed by 8 bases and J by 4 bases, 7 bases remained unmatched.

The chain employs TRBV4-3 and TRBJ2-3; TRBD2 matches 10 bases. The CDR3 sequence is 20 residues long. V trimming: 1 base; J trimming: 3 bases; junction bases outside the gene matches: 16. Germline values: CDR1 LGHNA, CDR2 YSLEER. The CDR3 loop is CASSQVLAGGRVVRTDTQYF. CDR3 in DNA: TGCGCCAGCAGCCAAGTTTTAGCGGGAGGCCGAGTAGTGAGAACAGATACGCAGTATTTT.

V and J are TRBV7-6 and TRBJ2-3, with 11 nucleotides matching TRBD2. The CDR3 sequence is 18 residues long. Germline CDR1 reads SGHVS; CDR2 reads FNYEAQ. The trim removed 5 bases at V and 5 bases at J, leaving 15 bases unmatched. This chain's CDR3 is CASSNKVQTSGALDTQYF. DNA of the CDR3: TGTGCCAGCAGCAACAAGGTTCAGACTAGCGGGGCTCTAGATACGCAGTATTTT.

The V gene is TRBV18, the J gene TRBJ1-6, with D perhaps matching TRBD1 (6 bases). Per the germline V gene, CDR1 is KGHSH and CDR2 is LQKENI. The CDR3 is made up of 16 amino acids. V gave up 3 bases and J gave up 4 bases, with 13 bases separating them. In DNA, the CDR3 is TGTGCCAGCTCACCCCAGGGGCCAACTTATAATTCACCCCTCCACTTT. This encodes CASSPQGPTYNSPLHF.

The chain combines TRBV6-2 or TRBV6-3 with TRBJ2-7, with TRBD2 matching over 13 bases. V gave up 5 bases and J gave up 3 bases; unmatched junction bases: 4. Germline V CDR1 and CDR2: MNHEY, SVGEGT. The CDR3 length is 15 residues. CDR3 in DNA: TGTGCCAGCAGTCCATGGACTAGCGGGAGCTACGAGCAGTACTTC. Amino acids: CASSPWTSGSYEQYF.

This chain links TRBV7-9 with TRBJ2-7, with TRBD1 matching 10 bases. CDR3 length equals 12 residues. CDR1 is SEHNR and CDR2 is FQNEAQ in the germline V gene (reference sequence). V gave up 5 bases and J gave up 6 bases; unmatched junction bases: 1. CDR3 coding DNA: TGTGCCAGCAGCCGGGACAGGGGCGAGCAGTACTTC. This encodes CASSRDRGEQYF.

A single count supports this clone. This rearrangement joins TRBV5-6 to TRBJ2-3; 9 nucleotides align to TRBD1. The germline gives CDR1 SGHDT, CDR2 YYEEEE. This CDR3 contains 16 residues. V dropped 1 base and J dropped 1; count of bases not matched to a gene: 4. The CDR3 sequence: CASSLLRTGGTDTQYF. CDR3 sequence (DNA): TGTGCCAGCAGCTTGCTACGGACAGGGGGCACAGATACGCAGTATTTT.

The table lists this clone with a count of one. CDR3 nucleotides: TGTGCCAGCAGTCCCCGAGGGGCTAGCGGGAGGGGTATCACAGATACGCAGTATTTT. Translating it yields CASSPRGASGRGITDTQYF. The rearrangement links TRBV2 to TRBJ2-3, with 12 bases that match TRBD2. The CDR3 runs to 19 residues. The germline gives CDR1 SNHLY, CDR2 FYNNEI. J was trimmed by 2 bases and V by 5 bases; bases with no gene match: 14.

The chain links TRBV5-4 to TRBJ2-7, with D possibly being TRBD2 (6 bases). Germline loops: CDR1 SGHNT, CDR2 YYREEE (reference sequence). Trimming removed 2 bases from V and 4 bases from J, with 22 bases in between. The CDR3 spans 17 residues. CDR3 protein: CASSFGGDPHRGYEQYF. In DNA form, the CDR3 reads TGTGCCAGCAGCTTCGGAGGGGACCCCCATCGAGGATACGAGCAGTACTTC.

This chain uses TRBV9 with TRBJ2-2, with TRBD1 matching over 9 bases. This CDR3 comprises 16 residues. Germline assignment: CDR1 SGDLS and CDR2 YYNGEE. V was pared by 0 bases and J by 7 bases, with 7 bases of the junction left unmatched. Here the CDR3 DNA reads TGTGCCAGCAGCGTAGAGACAGGGGGAATCGGCGGGGAGCTGTTTTTT. Protein sequence: CASSVETGGIGGELFF.

The V gene is TRBV5-1, the J gene TRBJ2-7; TRBD1 might be the D (5 bases). V lost 4 bases and J lost 5, with 19 bases in between. From germline, CDR1 is SGHRS and CDR2 YFSETQ. This CDR3 is 15 amino acids long. Written as DNA, the CDR3 is TGCGCCAGCAGCCCTCCAAAGGCAGGGTCCGACGAGCAGTACTTC. The encoded protein is CASSPPKAGSDEQYF.

About this clone: The junction departs from germline at one end; a sequencing error may be responsible. The genes are TRBV7-8 and TRBJ2-6; tentative D call: TRBD2 (7 bases). The germline gives CDR1 SGHVS, CDR2 FQNEAQ. CDR3 length: 19 amino acids. CDR3 protein: CPPSRGGWVGFSGANVLTF. The DNA of the CDR3 is TGCCCCCCCTCAAGGGGGGGGTGGGTGGGGTTCTCTGGGGCCAACGTCCTGACTTTC.

The chain employs TRBV28 and TRBJ1-2, with TRBD1 matching 9 bases. There are 15 residues in the CDR3. Trimming cost V 1 base and J 2 bases; bases outside gene matches: 2. The V gene's germline CDR1 is MDHEN and CDR2 SYDVKM. This chain's CDR3 is CASSLFGTGNYGYTF. In DNA, the CDR3 is TGTGCCAGCAGTTTATTCGGGACAGGGAACTATGGCTACACCTTC.

This chain connects TRBV5-5 to TRBJ2-7; 7 positions agree with TRBD2. Germline values: CDR1 SGHKS, CDR2 YYEKEE (reference sequence). Trimming cost V 2 bases and J 4 bases; bases outside gene matches: 6. This CDR3 has 14 residues. The CDR3 here is CASSLAAGKYEQYF. The DNA for the CDR3 is TGTGCCAGCAGCTTAGCAGCGGGGAAGTACGAGCAGTACTTC.

Comment on this clone: The junction does not match germline at one end; this may be a read error. The sample holds other DNA sequences that translate to the same CDR3. The chain combines TRBV6-5 with TRBJ2-7; 7 nucleotides align to TRBD1. The CDR3 has 13 amino acids. Germline CDR1 and CDR2: MNHEY and SVGAGI. Here the CDR3 reads CASSYRQGPEQYF. CDR3 nucleotides: TGTGCCAGCAGTTACCGACAGGGTCCCGAGCAGTATTTC.

This chain links TRBV18 with TRBJ2-2; 7 bases agree with TRBD1. This CDR3 has 13 residues. From germline, CDR1 is KGHSH and CDR2 LQKENI. The V and J ends lost 3 bases and 6 bases, in that order; junction bases with no gene match: 1. DNA of the CDR3: TGTGCCAGCTCACCTAGGGGGCCCGGGGAGCTGTTTTTT. This gives the protein CASSPRGPGELFF.

This clone was seen just once. The chain uses TRBV18 and TRBJ1-6; D remains unclear. Germline V gene data show CDR1 as KGHSH and CDR2 as LQKENI. V lost 1 base and J lost 3, with 7 bases in between. This CDR3 spans 15 amino acids. CDR3 DNA: TGTGCCAGCTCACCACAGGGAGGCTATAATTCACCCCTCCACTTT. Its protein is CASSPQGGYNSPLHF.